The 17 T cell receptor beta chains below all came from one sample that was sequenced in a study of shared clonotypes between healthy human individuals. Only in-frame clones appear in the TCRdb table, and some are missing; sequencing was by immunoSEQ multiplex PCR. The sample yields hundreds of thousands of clones, more than 70% seen once. What was sequenced was memory CD4+ T cells sorted from blood. Subset reported: CD45RA-negative fraction. Receptor source: a young woman in good health.

This clone has only a few counts. V usage is TRBV9 and J usage is TRBJ2-7; D possibly corresponds to TRBD1 (6 bases). This CDR3 contains 14 residues. The germline gives CDR1 SGDLS, CDR2 YYNGEE. Trimming took 2 bases from V and 6 from J, leaving 15 bases between them. The CDR3 nucleotides are TGTGCCAGCAGCGTTCACTACGGGACAAGCGAGCAGTACTTC. Protein: CASSVHYGTSEQYF.

On this clone itself: The identical CDR3 is also encoded by other nucleotide sequences in the sample. The gene calls are TRBV5-1 and TRBJ2-1, with 7 positions matching TRBD1. This CDR3 has 15 residues. Per germline, CDR1 SGHRS and CDR2 YFSETQ. After removal of 2 bases from V and 4 bases from J, the junction contained 6 bases not matched to a gene. The CDR3 sequence is CASSLDRVGYNEQFF. The CDR3 DNA reads as TGCGCCAGCAGCTTAGACAGGGTAGGGTACAATGAGCAGTTCTTC.

The chain uses TRBV2 and TRBJ2-3; maybe TRBD2 (6 bases). This CDR3 has 10 residues. Germline CDR1 is SNHLY and CDR2 is FYNNEI. The germline V and J ends were trimmed by 8 bases and 7 bases, with 7 bases remaining between them. The CDR3 protein is CASRDYTQYF. CDR3 nucleotide sequence: TGTGCCAGCCGGGACTATACGCAGTATTTT.

J is TRBJ2-3 and V is TRBV10-3; 10 bases match TRBD1. CDR1 and CDR2 (germline): ENHRY, SYGVKD. CDR3 length: 15 amino acids. V dropped 7 bases and J dropped 4; count of bases not matched to a gene: 8. The CDR3 DNA reads as TGTGCCATCAACAACCGGGACAGGGGACCAGATACGCAGTATTTT. It yields the protein CAINNRDRGPDTQYF.

The rearrangement uses TRBV7-2 and TRBJ2-3, with TRBD2 matching over 13 bases. The CDR3 is 17 residues long. CDR1 SGHTA and CDR2 FQGNSA come from the germline V gene. V shed 5 bases, J shed 3 bases, and the junction held 8 bases outside the gene matches. The CDR3 sequence: CASSPTGTSGTTDTQYF. DNA for the CDR3: TGTGCCAGCAGCCCGACTGGGACTAGCGGGACGACAGATACGCAGTATTTT. Looking up the rest from reference TRBV7-2 and TRBJ2-3 gives the full variable domain: GAGVSQSPSNKVTEKGKDVELRCDPISGHTALYWYRQSLGQGLEFLIYFQGNSAPDKSGLPSDRFSAERTGGSVSTLTIQRTQQEDSAVYLCASSPTGTSGTTDTQYFGPGTRLTVL.

V is TRBV10-1 and J is TRBJ2-7; D not resolved. The V gene's germline CDR1 is WNHNN and CDR2 SYGVQD (reference sequence). This CDR3 has 16 residues. The V gene lost 0 bases and the J gene lost 3 bases, with 15 bases spanning the gap. CDR3 sequence: CASSESTTFPGYEQYF. The CDR3 region has the DNA TGCGCCAGCAGTGAGTCTACAACGTTTCCGGGCTACGAGCAGTACTTC.

The chain recombines TRBV20-1 with TRBJ1-1; D gene ambiguous. Germline V gives CDR1 DFQATT, CDR2 SNEGSKA (reference sequence). The CDR3 runs 11 residues. CDR3 nucleotides: TGCAGCTCGGGAGGGAACACTGAAGCTTTCTTT. Translated: CSSGGNTEAFF.

The genes are TRBV28 and TRBJ2-7; 7 nucleotides line up with TRBD1. V dropped 5 bases and J dropped 0; count of bases not matched to a gene: 7. This CDR3 is built from 15 residues. From germline, CDR1 is MDHEN and CDR2 SYDVKM. The DNA of the CDR3 is TGTGCCAGCAGTAACAGGGGTCCTAGCTCCTACGAGCAGTACTTC. It codes for CASSNRGPSSYEQYF.

The chain recombines TRBV7-9 with TRBJ2-2, with a possible D match to TRBD2 (6 bases). The CDR3 totals 16 residues. Germline V gene sequence: CDR1 SEHNR, CDR2 FQNEAQ (reference sequence). Trimming left V 2 bases short and J 4 bases short, with 14 bases between. The CDR3 bases are TGTGCCAGCAGCTTACCTACTAGCTATGGCACCGGGGAGCTGTTTTTT. It is translated as CASSLPTSYGTGELFF.

V and J are TRBV10-3 and TRBJ1-1, with 9 bases that match TRBD1. Germline assignment: CDR1 ENHRY and CDR2 SYGVKD. V lost 6 bases to trimming and J lost 3 bases; unmatched junction nucleotides: 11. The length of the CDR3 is 16 residues. For the CDR3, the DNA is TGTGCCATCAGGGACAGGGGATCGAGCGAGGACACTGAAGCTTTCTTT. Translated: CAIRDRGSSEDTEAFF.

The chain couples TRBV4-2 to TRBJ1-4, with TRBD1 identical over 9 bases. V lost 1 base, J lost 8 bases, and 5 bases stayed unmatched. The CDR3 sequence is 15 residues long. Germline V CDR1 and CDR2: LGHNA, YNFKEQ. In DNA, the CDR3 is TGTGCCAGCAGCCAAGGGGACAGGGACAGGGAAAAACTGTTTTTT. This translates into CASSQGDRDREKLFF.

The V and J genes are TRBV2 and TRBJ2-7, with TRBD2 matching over 11 bases. There are 14 residues in the CDR3. Trimming removed 6 bases from V and 6 bases from J; junction bases left unmatched: 7. Germline lookup yields CDR1 SNHLY and CDR2 FYNNEI. In nucleotides, the CDR3 is TGTGCCAGCAGGATAACTAGCGGGAGATTCGAGCAGTACTTC. Its translation: CASRITSGRFEQYF.

The chain is built from TRBV28 and TRBJ1-6, with 12 bases identical to TRBD1. The V gene end was trimmed by 4 bases and the J gene end by 9 bases; junction bases not matched to a gene: 10. This CDR3 has 17 residues. Per the germline V gene, CDR1 is MDHEN and CDR2 is SYDVKM. In nucleotides, the CDR3 is TGTGCCAGCAGTTCGGCGGGGACAGGGGGCATAAGTTCACCCCTCCACTTT. Residues: CASSSAGTGGISSPLHF.

The chain recombines TRBV28 with TRBJ2-1; 8 nucleotides agree with TRBD1. The V gene's germline CDR1 is MDHEN and CDR2 SYDVKM. CDR3 length: 16 amino acids. With 5 bases clipped from V and 6 bases from J, the junction kept 12 bases outside the gene matches. In DNA, the CDR3 is TGTGCCAGCAGTCAGCTGGACAGGGAAGATGGCAATGAGCAGTTCTTC. Residues: CASSQLDREDGNEQFF.

The V gene is TRBV9, the J gene TRBJ2-5; 7 bases match TRBD2. The germline V gene has CDR1 SGDLS and CDR2 YYNGEE. The CDR3 is made up of 13 amino acids. After removal of 6 bases from V and 1 base from J, the junction contained 3 bases not matched to a gene. The CDR3 region is CASNGLGQETQYF. CDR3 coding DNA: TGTGCCAGCAACGGACTAGGCCAAGAGACCCAGTACTTC.

The chain has TRBV9 and TRBJ2-6; D gene uncertain. The CDR3 is made up of 16 amino acids. V was trimmed by 4 bases and J by 0 bases, leaving 11 bases between them. Germline assignment: CDR1 SGDLS and CDR2 YYNGEE. The DNA for the CDR3 is TGTGCCAGCAGCACCCAACCCGGCTCTGGGGCCAACGTCCTGACTTTC. As protein: CASSTQPGSGANVLTF.

On this clone: It is likely a read error: a sequence one base away is far more abundant. Other nucleotide sequences in the sample specify the same CDR3. The V and J genes are TRBV30 and TRBJ1-1, with 7 positions matching TRBD1. This CDR3 has 13 amino acids. V lost 3 bases to trimming and J lost 2 bases; unmatched junction nucleotides: 3. The V gene's germline CDR1 is GTSNPN and CDR2 SVGIG (reference sequence). CDR3 nucleotides: TGTGCCTGGAGCGGGACAGCTAACACTGAAGCTTTCTTT. Its protein product is CAWSGTANTEAFF. Full variable domain (rest looked up from reference TRBV30 and TRBJ1-1): SQTIHQWPATLVQPVGSPLSLECTVEGTSNPNLYWYRQAAGRGLQLLFYSVGIGQISSEVPQNLSASRPQDRQFILSSKKLLLSDSGFYLCAWSGTANTEAFFGQGTRLTVV.